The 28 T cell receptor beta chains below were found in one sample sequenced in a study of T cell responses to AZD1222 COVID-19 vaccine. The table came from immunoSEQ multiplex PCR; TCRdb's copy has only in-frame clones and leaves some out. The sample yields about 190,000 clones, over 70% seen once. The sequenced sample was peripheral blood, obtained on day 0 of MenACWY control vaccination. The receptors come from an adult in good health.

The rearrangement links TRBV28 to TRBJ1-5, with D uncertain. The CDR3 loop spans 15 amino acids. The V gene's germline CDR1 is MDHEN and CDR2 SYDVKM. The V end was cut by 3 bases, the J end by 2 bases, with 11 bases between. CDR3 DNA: TGTGCCAGCAGTTTGGGCAGATCGCGCAATCAGCCCCAGCATTTT. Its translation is CASSLGRSRNQPQHF.

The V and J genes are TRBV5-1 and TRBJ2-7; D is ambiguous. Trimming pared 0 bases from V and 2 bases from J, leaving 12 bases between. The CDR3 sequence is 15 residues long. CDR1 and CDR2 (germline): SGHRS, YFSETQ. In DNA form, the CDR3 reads TGCGCCAGCAGCTTGGTTGCAGGTTCGACCTACGAGCAGTACTTC. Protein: CASSLVAGSTYEQYF.

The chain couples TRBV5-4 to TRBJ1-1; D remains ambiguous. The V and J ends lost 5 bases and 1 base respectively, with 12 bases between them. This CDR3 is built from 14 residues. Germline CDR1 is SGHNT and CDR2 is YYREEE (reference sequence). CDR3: CASSRSTENTEAFF. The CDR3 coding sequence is TGTGCCAGCAGTCGGTCAACAGAGAACACTGAAGCTTTCTTT.

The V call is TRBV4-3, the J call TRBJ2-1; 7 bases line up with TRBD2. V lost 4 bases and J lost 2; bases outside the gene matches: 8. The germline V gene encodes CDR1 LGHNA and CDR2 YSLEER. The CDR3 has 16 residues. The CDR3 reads CASSRAASGTYNEQFF. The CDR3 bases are TGCGCCAGCAGCCGGGCAGCTAGCGGTACCTACAATGAGCAGTTCTTC.

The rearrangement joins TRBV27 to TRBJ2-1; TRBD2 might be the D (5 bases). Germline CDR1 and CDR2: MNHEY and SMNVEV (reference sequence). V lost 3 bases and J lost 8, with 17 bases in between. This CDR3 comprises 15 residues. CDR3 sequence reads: CASSFVGRIEDEQFF. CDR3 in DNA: TGTGCCAGCAGTTTTGTGGGGAGAATCGAGGATGAGCAGTTCTTC.

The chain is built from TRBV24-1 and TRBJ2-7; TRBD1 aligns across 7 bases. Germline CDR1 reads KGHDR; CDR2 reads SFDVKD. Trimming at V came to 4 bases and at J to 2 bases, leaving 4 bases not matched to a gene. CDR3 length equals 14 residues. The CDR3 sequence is CATSEAGTAYEQYF. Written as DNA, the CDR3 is TGTGCCACCAGTGAGGCCGGGACAGCCTACGAGCAGTACTTC.

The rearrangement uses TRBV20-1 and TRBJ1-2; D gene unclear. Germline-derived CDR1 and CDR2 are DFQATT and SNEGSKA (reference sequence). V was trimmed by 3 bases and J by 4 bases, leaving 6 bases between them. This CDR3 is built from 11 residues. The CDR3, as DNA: TGCAGTGCTAGGTCCCTCTATGGCTACACCTTC. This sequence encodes CSARSLYGYTF.

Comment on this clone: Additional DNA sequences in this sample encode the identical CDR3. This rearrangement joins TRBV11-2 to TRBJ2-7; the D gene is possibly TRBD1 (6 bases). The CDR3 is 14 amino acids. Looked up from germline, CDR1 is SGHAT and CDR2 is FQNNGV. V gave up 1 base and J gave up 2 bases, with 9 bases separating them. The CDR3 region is CASSLAQGPYEQYF. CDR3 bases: TGTGCCAGCAGCTTAGCTCAGGGGCCCTACGAGCAGTACTTC.

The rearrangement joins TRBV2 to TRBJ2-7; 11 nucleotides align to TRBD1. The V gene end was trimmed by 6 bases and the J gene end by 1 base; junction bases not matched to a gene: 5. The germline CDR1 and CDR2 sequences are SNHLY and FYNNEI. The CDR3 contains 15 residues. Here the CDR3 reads CASSGGQGASYEQYF. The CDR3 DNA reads TGTGCCAGCAGCGGAGGACAGGGGGCTTCCTACGAGCAGTACTTC. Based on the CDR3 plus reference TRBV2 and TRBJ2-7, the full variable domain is EPEVTQTPSHQVTQMGQEVILRCVPISNHLYFYWYRQILGQKVEFLVSFYNNEISEKSEIFDDQFSVERPDGSNFTLKIRSTKLEDSAMYFCASSGGQGASYEQYFGPGTRLTVT.

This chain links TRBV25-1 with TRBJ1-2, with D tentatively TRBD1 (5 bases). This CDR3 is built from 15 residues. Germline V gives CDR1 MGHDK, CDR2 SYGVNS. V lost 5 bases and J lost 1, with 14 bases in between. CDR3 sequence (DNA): TGTGCCAGCAGTCCCTCCCTGACAGTTAACTATGGCTACACCTTC. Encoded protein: CASSPSLTVNYGYTF.

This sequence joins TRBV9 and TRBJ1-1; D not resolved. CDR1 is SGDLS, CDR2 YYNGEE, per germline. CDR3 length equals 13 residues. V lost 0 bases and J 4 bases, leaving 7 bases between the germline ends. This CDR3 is CASSVVGPTEAFF. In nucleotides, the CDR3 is TGTGCCAGCAGCGTAGTCGGCCCCACTGAAGCTTTCTTT.

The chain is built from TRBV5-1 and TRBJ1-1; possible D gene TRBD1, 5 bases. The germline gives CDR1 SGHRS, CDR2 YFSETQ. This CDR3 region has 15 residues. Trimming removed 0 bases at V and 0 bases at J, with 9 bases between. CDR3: CASSLDRSMNTEAFF. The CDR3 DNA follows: TGCGCCAGCAGCTTGGACAGGAGCATGAACACTGAAGCTTTCTTT.

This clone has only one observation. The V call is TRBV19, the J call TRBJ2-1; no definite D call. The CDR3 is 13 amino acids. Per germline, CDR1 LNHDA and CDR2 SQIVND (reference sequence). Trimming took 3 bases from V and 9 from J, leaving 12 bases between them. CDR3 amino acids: CASSIGIGFEQFF. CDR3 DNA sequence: TGTGCCAGTAGTATCGGTATTGGATTTGAGCAGTTCTTC. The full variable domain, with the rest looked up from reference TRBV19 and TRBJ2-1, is DGGITQSPKYLFRKEGQNVTLSCEQNLNHDAMYWYRQDPGQGLRLIYYSQIVNDFQKGDIAEGYSVSREKKESFPLTVTSAQKNPTAFYLCASSIGIGFEQFFGPGTRLTVL.

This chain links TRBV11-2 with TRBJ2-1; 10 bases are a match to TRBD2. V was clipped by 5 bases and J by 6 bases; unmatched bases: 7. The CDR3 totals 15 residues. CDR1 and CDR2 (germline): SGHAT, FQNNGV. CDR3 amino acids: CASSAAGGPSNEQFF. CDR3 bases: TGTGCCAGCAGCGCAGCGGGAGGGCCCTCCAATGAGCAGTTCTTC.

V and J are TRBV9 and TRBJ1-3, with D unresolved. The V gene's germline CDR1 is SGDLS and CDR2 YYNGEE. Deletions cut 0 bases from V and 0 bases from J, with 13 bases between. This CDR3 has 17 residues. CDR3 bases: TGTGCCAGCAGCGTAGACTTACGTCCTAGCTCTGGAAACACCATATATTTT. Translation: CASSVDLRPSSGNTIYF.

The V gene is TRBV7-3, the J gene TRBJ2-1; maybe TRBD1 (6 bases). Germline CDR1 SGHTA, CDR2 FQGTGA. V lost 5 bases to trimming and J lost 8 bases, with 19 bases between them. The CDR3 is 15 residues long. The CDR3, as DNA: TGTGCCAGCAGCAAACAGGGCTCTGGGAAATATGAGCAGTTCTTC. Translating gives CASSKQGSGKYEQFF.

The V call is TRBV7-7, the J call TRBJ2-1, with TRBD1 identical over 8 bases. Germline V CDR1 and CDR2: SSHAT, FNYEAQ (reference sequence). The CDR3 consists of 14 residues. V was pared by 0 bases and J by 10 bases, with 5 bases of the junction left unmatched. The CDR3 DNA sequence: TGTGCCAGCAGCTTAGCCGGACAGGGACGGGAGCAGTTCTTC. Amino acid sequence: CASSLAGQGREQFF.

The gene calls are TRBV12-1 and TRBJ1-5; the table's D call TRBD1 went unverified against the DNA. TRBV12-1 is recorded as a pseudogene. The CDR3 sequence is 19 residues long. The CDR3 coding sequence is TGTGCCAGCAGCTTTGCGGAACCACGTGACAGAAATAGCAATCAGCCCCAGCATTTT. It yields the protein CASSFAEPRDRNSNQPQHF.

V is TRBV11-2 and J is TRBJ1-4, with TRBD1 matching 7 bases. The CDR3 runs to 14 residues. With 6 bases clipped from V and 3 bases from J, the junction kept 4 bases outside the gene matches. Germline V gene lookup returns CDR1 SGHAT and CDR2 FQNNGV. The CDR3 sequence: CASRNRGPNEKLFF. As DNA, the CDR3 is TGTGCCAGCAGAAACAGGGGACCTAATGAAAAACTGTTTTTT.

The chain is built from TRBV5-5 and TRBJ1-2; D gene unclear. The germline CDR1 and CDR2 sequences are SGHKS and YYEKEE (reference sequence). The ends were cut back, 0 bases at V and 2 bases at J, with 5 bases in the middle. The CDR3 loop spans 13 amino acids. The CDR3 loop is CASSLDTNYGYTF. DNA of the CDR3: TGTGCCAGCAGCTTGGACACAAACTATGGCTACACCTTC.

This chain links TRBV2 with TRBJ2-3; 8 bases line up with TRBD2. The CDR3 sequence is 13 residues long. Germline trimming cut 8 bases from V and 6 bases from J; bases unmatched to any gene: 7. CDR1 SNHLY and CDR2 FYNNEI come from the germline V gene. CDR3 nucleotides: TGTGCCAGCGGGGGGACTAGATCTGATACGCAGTATTTT. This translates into CASGGTRSDTQYF.

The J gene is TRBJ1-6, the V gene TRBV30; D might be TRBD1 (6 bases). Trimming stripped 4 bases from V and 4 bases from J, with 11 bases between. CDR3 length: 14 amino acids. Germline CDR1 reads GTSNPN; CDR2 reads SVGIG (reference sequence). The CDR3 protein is CAWTQGNYNSPLHF. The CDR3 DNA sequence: TGTGCCTGGACACAGGGAAATTATAATTCACCCCTCCACTTT.

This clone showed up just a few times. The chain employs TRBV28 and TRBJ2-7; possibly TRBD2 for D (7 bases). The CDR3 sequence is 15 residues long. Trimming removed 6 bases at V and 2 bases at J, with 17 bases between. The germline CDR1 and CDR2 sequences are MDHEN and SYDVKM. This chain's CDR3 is CASREPGGPPYEQYF. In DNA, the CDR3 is TGTGCCAGCAGGGAACCGGGGGGCCCCCCCTACGAGCAGTACTTC.

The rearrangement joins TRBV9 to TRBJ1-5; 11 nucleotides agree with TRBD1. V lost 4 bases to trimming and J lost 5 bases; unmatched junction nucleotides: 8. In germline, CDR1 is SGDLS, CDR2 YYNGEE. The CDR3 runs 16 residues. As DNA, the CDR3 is TGTGCCAGCAGCCCCCGGACAGGGGGCTTTCATCAGCCCCAGCATTTT. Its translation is CASSPRTGGFHQPQHF.

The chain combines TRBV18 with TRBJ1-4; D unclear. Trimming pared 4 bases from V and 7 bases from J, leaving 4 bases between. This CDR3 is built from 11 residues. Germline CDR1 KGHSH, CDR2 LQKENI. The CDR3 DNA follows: TGTGCCAGCTCACAGGGTGAAAAACTGTTTTTT. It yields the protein CASSQGEKLFF.

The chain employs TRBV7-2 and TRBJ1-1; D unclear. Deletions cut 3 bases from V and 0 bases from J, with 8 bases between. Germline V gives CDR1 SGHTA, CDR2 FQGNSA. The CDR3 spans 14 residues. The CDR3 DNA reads TGTGCCAGCAGCTTTAGGCTTATGAACACTGAAGCTTTCTTT. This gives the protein CASSFRLMNTEAFF.

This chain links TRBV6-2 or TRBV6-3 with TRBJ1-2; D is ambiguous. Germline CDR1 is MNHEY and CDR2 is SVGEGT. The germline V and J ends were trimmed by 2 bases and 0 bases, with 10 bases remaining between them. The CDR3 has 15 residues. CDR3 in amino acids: CASSYGRYPNYGYTF. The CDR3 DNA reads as TGTGCCAGCAGTTACGGCAGGTACCCTAACTATGGCTACACCTTC.

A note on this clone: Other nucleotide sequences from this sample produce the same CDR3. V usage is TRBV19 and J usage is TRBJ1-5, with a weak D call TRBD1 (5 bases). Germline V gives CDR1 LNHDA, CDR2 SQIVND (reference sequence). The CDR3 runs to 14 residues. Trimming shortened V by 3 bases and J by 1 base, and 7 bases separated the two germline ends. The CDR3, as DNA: TGTGCCAGTAGTATCTCAGGGAGCAATCAGCCCCAGCATTTT. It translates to CASSISGSNQPQHF. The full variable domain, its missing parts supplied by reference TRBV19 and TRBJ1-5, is DGGITQSPKYLFRKEGQNVTLSCEQNLNHDAMYWYRQDPGQGLRLIYYSQIVNDFQKGDIAEGYSVSREKKESFPLTVTSAQKNPTAFYLCASSISGSNQPQHFGDGTRLSIL.